This T cell receptor (beta chain) was sequenced during a study of blood T cell repertoires in COVID-19. For the study at large: The United States, Italy and Spain were the sources of the acute and convalescent COVID-19 samples. In each case, the material was cDNA or gDNA derived from T cells, B-cell-depleted T cells, or PBMCs.

Clones were read by immunoSEQ multiplex PCR, and TCRdb kept only the in-frame ones, dropping some. The data contain over 100,000 clones, roughly 92% of them singletons. Germline-derived CDR1 and CDR2 are SGHDT and YYEEEE. The CDR3 contains 16 residues. The J segment lost 12 bases and the V segment lost 2 bases, leaving 14 bases of the junction unmatched. It was during active infection that Seattle patients were enrolled and then longitudinally followed. V and J are TRBV5-6 and TRBJ2-2; 9 bases align to TRBD2. The source material was peripheral blood. The sequence was collected from a woman aged 50 to 60 with COVID-19, enrolled during active disease. The CDR3 protein is CASSLVAGARFMKLFF. CDR3 DNA sequence: TGTGCCAGCAGCTTAGTAGCGGGGGCCAGGTTTATGAAGCTGTTTTTT.